This TCR beta chain stems from a study of early T cells in non-severe SARS-CoV-2 infection (dated by TCRdb to about 2021). About the full investigation: Bulk RNA from unsorted whole blood was used for TCR sequencing, so alpha and beta chains could not be paired. Points the paper makes about the study in general: VDJdb matching was skewed toward anti-spike CD8 responses and likely underestimated virus-specific expansions, missing private and CD4 specificities.

Between the V and J ends, shortened by 5 bases and 0 bases respectively, the junction contains 8 bases. CDR1 and CDR2 were assigned from the germline V gene as SQVTM and ANQGSEA. The cysteine opens and the phenylalanine closes a CDR3 of 13 amino acids. CDR3 DNA is the only sequence kept; it has 39 bases, read in frame from the first base. In its sample, this clonotype was seen a few times. What this receptor recognizes is not known. Per-nucleotide qualities are absent, and no much larger clonotype sits a single base away. A case-control design nested within a healthcare worker cohort in London, UK, was used, with weekly nasopharyngeal swab PCR tests and blood sampling performed. Healthcare workers were recruited during the week of the UK lockdown, between 23 and 31 March 2020, and followed weekly for up to about 15 weeks. Library creation used 5' RACE. The data were produced on a NextSeq 500. The TCR library protocol attached unique molecular identifiers to individual cDNA molecules to correct for sequencing error and PCR bias. Sequencing covered both TCR alpha and beta chains, and within each sample the abundances of alpha and beta sequences were tightly co-correlated. The original methods were these. Decombinator V4 was used to perform V gene, J gene and CDR3 annotation of TCR sequences. Expanded TCRs were defined as changing significantly between any two time points under a Poisson model with p below 0.0001. TCR abundances were normalised to the total number of TCRs sequenced per sample and were expressed as counts per million. TRAV1-2 paired with TRAJ12, TRAJ20 or TRAJ33 defined MAIT TCRs, while TRAV10 paired with TRAJ18 defined iNKT TCRs. VDJdb, accessed 1 November 2021, was searched for CMV, EBV and SARS-CoV-2 annotated TCRs, excluding TCRs annotated for multiple antigens. TCRdb applied fastp at Q25 and MiXCR to the public reads, then kept only in-frame beta chains. Here each entry gathers all rows of one CDR3 protein and keeps the most common genes and DNA. The V and J calls here are based on TCRdb, not the publication. The sample table contains fewer than 85,000 distinct CDR3 sequences; only one count was recorded for 11% of them. The ten largest clones capture 9.5% to 15% of the sample.

The receptor comes from an adult who was a healthcare worker with PCR-confirmed SARS-CoV-2 infection or an uninfected control (not recorded which). The material was whole blood, obtained at baseline. The V and J segments used are TRBV29-1 and TRBJ2-4; the best D guess is TRBD1, with 5 bases matching. The DNA sequence is TGCAGCGTTAGGGGCCTAGCCAAAAACATTCAGTACTTC. Translated, this gives CSVRGLAKNIQYF.